This TCR beta chain originates from a study of control samples from healthy donors and cancer patients. Using immunoSEQ multiplex PCR, the repertoire was profiled, and TCRdb retains in-frame clones only, with some absent. This sample has just over 90,000 clones, with about 88% found just once. CDR1 LNHNV and CDR2 YYDKDF come from the germline V gene (reference sequence). Trimming pared 1 base from V and 4 bases from J, leaving 3 bases between. The CDR3 length is 12 residues. The chain joins TRBV15 to TRBJ2-3; D gene ambiguous. The clonotype originates from a woman aged 45-60 years in good health. The sequenced sample consisted of blood. The CDR3 loop is CATSRGPDTQYF. The CDR3 DNA reads TGTGCCACCAGCAGAGGCCCAGATACGCAGTATTTT. Full variable domain (missing parts from reference TRBV15 and TRBJ2-3): DAMVIQNPRYQVTQFGKPVTLSCSQTLNHNVMYWYQQKSSQAPKLLFHYYDKDFNNEADTPDNFQSRRPNTSFCFLDIRSPGLGDTAMYLCATSRGPDTQYFGPGTRLTVL.